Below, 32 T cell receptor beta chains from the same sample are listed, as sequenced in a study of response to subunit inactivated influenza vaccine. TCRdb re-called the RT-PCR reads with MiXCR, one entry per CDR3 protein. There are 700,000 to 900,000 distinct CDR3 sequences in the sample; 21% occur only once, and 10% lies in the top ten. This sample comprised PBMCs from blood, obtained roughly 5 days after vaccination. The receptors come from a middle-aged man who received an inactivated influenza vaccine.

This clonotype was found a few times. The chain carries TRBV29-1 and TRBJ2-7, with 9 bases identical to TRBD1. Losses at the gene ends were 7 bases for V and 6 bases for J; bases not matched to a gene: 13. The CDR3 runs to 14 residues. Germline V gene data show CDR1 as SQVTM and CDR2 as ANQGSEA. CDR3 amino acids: CSATTGGSSAEQYF. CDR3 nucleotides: TGCAGCGCAACTACAGGGGGCTCGTCTGCCGAGCAGTACTTC.

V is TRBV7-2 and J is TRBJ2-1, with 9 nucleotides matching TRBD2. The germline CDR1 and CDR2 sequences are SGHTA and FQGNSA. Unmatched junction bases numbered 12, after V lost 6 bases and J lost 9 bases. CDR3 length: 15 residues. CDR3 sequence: CASSQSGRSVVEQFF. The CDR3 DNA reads TGTGCCAGCAGTCAGAGCGGGAGGTCCGTCGTTGAGCAGTTCTTC. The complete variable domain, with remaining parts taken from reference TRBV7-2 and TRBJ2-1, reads GAGVSQSPSNKVTEKGKDVELRCDPISGHTALYWYRQSLGQGLEFLIYFQGNSAPDKSGLPSDRFSAERTGGSVSTLTIQRTQQEDSAVYLCASSQSGRSVVEQFFGPGTRLTVL.

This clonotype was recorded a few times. The CDR3: CASSSLRGSYNEQFF. The DNA of the CDR3 is TGTGCCAGCAGCTCCCTGCGGGGGAGTTACAATGAGCAGTTCTTC. The rearrangement joins TRBV11-2 to TRBJ2-1; 7 positions agree with TRBD2. This CDR3 is built from 15 residues. Germline trimming cut 4 bases from V and 4 bases from J; bases unmatched to any gene: 7. Germline CDR1 and CDR2: SGHAT and FQNNGV.

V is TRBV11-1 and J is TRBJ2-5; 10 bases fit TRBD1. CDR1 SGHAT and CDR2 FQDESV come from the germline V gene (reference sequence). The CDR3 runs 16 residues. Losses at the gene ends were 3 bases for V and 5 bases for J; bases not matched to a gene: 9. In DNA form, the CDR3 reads TGTGCCAGCAGCTTGGACCCCGGGACAGGGGAGGAGACCCAGTACTTC. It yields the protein CASSLDPGTGEETQYF.

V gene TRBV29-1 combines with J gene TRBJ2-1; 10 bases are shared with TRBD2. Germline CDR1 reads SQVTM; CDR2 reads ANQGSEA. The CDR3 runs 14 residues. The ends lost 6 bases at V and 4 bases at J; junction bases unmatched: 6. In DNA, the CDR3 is TGCAGCGTCTCACCGACTAGCGGGTACAATGAGCAGTTCTTC. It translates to CSVSPTSGYNEQFF.

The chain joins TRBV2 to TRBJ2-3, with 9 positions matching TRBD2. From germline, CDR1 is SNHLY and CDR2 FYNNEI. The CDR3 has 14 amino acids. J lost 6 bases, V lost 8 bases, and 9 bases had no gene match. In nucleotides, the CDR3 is TGTGCCAGCGAGCGGGAGGTCCCTGAGGATACGCAGTATTTT. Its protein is CASEREVPEDTQYF.

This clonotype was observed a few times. CDR3 DNA sequence: TGTGCCAGCAGTGAAATTTTGGGGGATACTGCGCAGTATTTT. It is translated as CASSEILGDTAQYF. The chain recombines TRBV25-1 with TRBJ2-3; D tentatively fits TRBD1 or TRBD2 (5 bases each). The CDR3 has 14 residues. V lost 2 bases, J lost 10 bases, and 16 bases lay in between. Germline-derived CDR1 and CDR2 are MGHDK and SYGVNS.

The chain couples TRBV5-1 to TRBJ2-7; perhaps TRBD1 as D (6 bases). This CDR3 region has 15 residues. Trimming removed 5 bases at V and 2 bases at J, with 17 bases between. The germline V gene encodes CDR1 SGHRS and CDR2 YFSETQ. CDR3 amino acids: CASSFVRGGTYEQYF. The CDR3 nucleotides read TGCGCCAGCAGTTTTGTCAGGGGTGGAACCTACGAGCAGTACTTC. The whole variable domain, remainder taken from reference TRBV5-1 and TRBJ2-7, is KAGVTQTPRYLIKTRGQQVTLSCSPISGHRSVSWYQQTPGQGLQFLFEYFSETQRNKGNFPGRFSGRQFSNSRSEMNVSTLELGDSALYLCASSFVRGGTYEQYFGPGTRLTVT.

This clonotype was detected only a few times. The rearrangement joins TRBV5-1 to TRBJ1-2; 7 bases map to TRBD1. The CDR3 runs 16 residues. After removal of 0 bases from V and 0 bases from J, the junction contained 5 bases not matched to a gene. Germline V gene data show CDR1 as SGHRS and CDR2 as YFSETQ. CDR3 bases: TGCGCCAGCAGCTTGGCCGAGGGGACAGCTAACTATGGCTACACCTTC. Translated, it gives CASSLAEGTANYGYTF.

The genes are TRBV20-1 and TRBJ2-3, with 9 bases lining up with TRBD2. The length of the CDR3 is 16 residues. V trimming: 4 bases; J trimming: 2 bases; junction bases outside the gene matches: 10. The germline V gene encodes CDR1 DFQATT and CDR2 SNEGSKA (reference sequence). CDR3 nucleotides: TGCAGTGCTAAACCCCTCCTAGCGGGGATCACAGATACGCAGTATTTT. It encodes CSAKPLLAGITDTQYF.

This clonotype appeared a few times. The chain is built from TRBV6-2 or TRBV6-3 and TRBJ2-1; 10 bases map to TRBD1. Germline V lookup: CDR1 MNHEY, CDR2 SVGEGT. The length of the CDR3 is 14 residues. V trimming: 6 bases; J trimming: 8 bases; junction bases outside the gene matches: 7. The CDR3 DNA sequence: TGTGCCAGCAGAGGGACAGGGGTGGGGGATGAGCAGTTCTTC. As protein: CASRGTGVGDEQFF.

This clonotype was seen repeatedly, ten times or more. CDR3: CASSPQGLRGYEQYF. Here the CDR3 DNA reads TGTGCCAGCAGTCCGCAGGGACTTAGGGGGTACGAGCAGTACTTC. The rearrangement uses TRBV12-3 or TRBV12-4 and TRBJ2-7; D may correspond to TRBD1 or TRBD2 (6 bases each). The CDR3 is 15 amino acids. Trimming shortened V by 5 bases and J by 4 bases, and 18 bases separated the two germline ends.

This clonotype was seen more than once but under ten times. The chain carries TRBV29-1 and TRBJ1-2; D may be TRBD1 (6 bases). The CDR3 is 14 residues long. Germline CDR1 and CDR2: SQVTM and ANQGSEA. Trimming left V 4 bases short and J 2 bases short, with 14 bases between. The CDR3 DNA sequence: TGCAGCGTTGGAGGATTTCAGGGGAACTATGGCTACACCTTC. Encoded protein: CSVGGFQGNYGYTF.

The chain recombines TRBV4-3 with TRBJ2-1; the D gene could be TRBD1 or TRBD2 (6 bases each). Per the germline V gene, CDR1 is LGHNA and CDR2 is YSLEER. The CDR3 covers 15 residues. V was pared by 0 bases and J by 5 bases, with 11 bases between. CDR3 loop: CASSQDWGANNEQFF. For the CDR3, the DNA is TGCGCCAGCAGCCAAGACTGGGGGGCAAACAATGAGCAGTTCTTC.

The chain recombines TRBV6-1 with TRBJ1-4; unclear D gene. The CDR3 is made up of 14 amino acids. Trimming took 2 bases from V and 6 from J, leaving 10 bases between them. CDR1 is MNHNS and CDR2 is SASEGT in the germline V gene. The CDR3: CASSETGIHEKLFF. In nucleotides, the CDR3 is TGTGCCAGCAGTGAAACCGGGATCCATGAAAAACTGTTTTTT.

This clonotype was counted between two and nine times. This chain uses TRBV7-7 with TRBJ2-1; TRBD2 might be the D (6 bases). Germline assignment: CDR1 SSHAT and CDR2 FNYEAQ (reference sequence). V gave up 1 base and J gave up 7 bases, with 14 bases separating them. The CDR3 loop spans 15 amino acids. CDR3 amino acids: CASSLVPGSRNEQFF. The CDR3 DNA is TGTGCCAGCAGCTTAGTGCCCGGGAGTCGGAATGAGCAGTTCTTC.

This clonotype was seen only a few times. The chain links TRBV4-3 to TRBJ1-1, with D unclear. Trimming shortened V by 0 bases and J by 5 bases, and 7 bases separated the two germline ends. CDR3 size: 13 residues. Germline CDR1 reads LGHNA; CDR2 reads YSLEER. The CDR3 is CASSQDLLTEAFF. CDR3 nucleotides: TGCGCCAGCAGCCAAGATTTGTTGACTGAAGCTTTCTTT.

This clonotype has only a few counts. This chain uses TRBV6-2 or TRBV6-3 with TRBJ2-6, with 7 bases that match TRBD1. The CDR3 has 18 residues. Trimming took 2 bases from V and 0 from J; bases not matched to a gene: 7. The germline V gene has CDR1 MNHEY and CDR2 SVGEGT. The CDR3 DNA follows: TGTGCCAGCAGTTACGATGGACAGGTTTTCTCTGGGGCCAACGTCCTGACTTTC. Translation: CASSYDGQVFSGANVLTF.

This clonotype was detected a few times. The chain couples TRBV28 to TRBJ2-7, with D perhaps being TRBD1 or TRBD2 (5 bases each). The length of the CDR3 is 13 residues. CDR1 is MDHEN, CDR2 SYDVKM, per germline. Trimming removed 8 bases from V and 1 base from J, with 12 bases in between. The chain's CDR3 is CASQYGGSYEQYF. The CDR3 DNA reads TGTGCCAGCCAGTATGGGGGATCCTACGAGCAGTACTTC.

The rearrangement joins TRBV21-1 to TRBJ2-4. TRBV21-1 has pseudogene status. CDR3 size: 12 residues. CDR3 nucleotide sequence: TGTGCCAGGGGGCTGGCCAAAAACATTCAGTACTTC. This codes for CARGLAKNIQYF.

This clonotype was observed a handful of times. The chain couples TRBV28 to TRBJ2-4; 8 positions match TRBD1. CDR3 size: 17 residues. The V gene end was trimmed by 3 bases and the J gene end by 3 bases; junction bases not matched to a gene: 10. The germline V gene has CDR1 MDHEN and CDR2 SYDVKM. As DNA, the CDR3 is TGTGCCAGCAGTTTCCAGGGGGCCGCTCTGGACAAAAACATTCAGTACTTC. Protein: CASSFQGAALDKNIQYF. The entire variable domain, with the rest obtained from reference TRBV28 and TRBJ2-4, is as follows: DVKVTQSSRYLVKRTGEKVFLECVQDMDHENMFWYRQDPGLGLRLIYFSYDVKMKEKGDIPEGYSVSREKKERFSLILESASTNQTSMYLCASSFQGAALDKNIQYFGAGTRLSVL.

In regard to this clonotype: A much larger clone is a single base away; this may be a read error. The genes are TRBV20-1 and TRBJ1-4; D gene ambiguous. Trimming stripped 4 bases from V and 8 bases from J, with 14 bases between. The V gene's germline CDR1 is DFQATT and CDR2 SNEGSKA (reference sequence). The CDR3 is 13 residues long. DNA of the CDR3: TGCAGTGCTATACGATCCTCCAAGGAAAAACTGTTTTTT. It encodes CSAIRSSKEKLFF.

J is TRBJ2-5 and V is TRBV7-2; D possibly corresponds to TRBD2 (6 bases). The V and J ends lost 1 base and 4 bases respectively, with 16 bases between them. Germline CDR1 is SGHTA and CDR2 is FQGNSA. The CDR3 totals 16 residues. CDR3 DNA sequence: TGTGCCAGCAGCTTAGGGTTTCCGGGAGCAGCAGAGACCCAGTACTTC. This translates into CASSLGFPGAAETQYF.

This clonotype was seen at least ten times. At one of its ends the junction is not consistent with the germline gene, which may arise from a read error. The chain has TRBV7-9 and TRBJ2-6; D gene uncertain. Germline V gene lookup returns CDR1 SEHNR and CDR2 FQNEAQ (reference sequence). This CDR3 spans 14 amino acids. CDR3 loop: CASSLASGANVLTF. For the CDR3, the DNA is TGTGCCAGCAGTTTAGCATCTGGGGCCAACGTCCTGACTTTC. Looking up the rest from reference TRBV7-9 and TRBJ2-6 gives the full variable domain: DTGVSQNPRHKITKRGQNVTFRCDPISEHNRLYWYRQTLGQGPEFLTYFQNEAQLEKSRLLSDRFSAERPKGSFSTLEIQRTEQGDSAMYLCASSLASGANVLTFGAGSRLTVL.

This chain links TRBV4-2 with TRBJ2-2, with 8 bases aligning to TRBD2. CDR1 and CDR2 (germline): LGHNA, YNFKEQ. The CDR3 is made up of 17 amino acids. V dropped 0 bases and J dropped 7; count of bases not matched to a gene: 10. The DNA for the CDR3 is TGTGCCAGCAGCCAAGAAAGTGGTACTAGCGGAAACGGGGAGCTGTTTTTT. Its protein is CASSQESGTSGNGELFF.

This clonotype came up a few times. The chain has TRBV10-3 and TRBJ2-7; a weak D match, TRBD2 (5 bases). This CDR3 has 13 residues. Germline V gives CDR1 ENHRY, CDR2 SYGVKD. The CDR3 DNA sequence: TGTGCGACATCGACAACTAGATCCCTCGAGCAGTACTTC. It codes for CATSTTRSLEQYF.

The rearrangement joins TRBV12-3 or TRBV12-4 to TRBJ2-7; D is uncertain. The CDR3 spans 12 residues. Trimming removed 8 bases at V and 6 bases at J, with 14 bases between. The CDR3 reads CASRPDWSEQYF. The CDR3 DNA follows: TGTGCCAGCCGACCCGACTGGAGCGAGCAGTACTTC.

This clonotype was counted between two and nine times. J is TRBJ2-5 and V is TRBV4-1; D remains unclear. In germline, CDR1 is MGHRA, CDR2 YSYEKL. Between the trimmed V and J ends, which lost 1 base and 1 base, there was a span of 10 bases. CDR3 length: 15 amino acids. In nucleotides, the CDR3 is TGCGCCAGCAGCCAAGTGACGCCCTCCCAAGAGACCCAGTACTTC. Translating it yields CASSQVTPSQETQYF.

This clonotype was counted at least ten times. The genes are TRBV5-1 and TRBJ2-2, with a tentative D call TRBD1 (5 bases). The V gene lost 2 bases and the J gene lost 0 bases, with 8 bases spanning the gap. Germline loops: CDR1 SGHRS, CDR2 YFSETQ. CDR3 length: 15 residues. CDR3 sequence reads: CASSLGHANTGELFF. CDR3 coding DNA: TGCGCCAGCAGCTTAGGACACGCGAACACCGGGGAGCTGTTTTTT.

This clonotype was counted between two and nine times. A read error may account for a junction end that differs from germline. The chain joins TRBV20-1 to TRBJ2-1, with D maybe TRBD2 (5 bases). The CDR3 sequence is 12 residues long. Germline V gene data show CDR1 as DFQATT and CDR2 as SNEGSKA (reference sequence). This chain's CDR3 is CSAREEVHEQFF. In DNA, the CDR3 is TGCAGTGCCAGAGAGGAGGTACATGAGCAGTTCTTC.

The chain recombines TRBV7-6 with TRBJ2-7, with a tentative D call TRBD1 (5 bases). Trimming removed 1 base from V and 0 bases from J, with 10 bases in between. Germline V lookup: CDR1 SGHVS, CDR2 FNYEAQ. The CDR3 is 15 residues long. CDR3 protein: CASSLEDSSSYEQYF. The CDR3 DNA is TGTGCCAGCAGCTTAGAAGACAGCAGCTCCTACGAGCAGTACTTC.

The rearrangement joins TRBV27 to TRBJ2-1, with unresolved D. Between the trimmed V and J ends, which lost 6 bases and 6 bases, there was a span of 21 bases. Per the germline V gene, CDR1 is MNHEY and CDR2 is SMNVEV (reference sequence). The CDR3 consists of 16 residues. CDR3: CASSPLGAITGNEQFF. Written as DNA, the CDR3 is TGTGCCAGCAGCCCTCTCGGAGCAATAACGGGCAATGAGCAGTTCTTC.